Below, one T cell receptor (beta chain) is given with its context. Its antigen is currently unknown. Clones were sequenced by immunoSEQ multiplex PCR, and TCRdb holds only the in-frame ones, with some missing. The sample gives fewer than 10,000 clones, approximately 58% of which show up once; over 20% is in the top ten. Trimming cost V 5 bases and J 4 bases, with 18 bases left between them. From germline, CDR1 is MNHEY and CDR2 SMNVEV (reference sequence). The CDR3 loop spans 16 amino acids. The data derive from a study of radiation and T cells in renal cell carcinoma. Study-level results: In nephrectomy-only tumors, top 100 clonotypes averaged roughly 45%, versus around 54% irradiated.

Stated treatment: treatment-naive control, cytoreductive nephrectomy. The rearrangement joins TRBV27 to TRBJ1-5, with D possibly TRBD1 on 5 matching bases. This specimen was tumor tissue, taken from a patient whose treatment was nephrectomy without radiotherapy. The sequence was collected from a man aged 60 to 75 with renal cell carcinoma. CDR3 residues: CASSPTYWDLNQPQHF. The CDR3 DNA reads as TGTGCCAGCAGTCCTACTTACTGGGACTTAAATCAGCCCCAGCATTTT.